These T cell receptor beta chains were read from a single sample in a study of vaccination and CD4 T cells after COVID-19. Each CDR3 protein is one row after TCRdb ran MiXCR on the PCR reads. The sample consists of about 13,000 distinct CDR3 sequences, approximately 63% of them appearing once. These TCRs' antigens remain unknown. Sequenced: CD4+ T cells from blood, cultured in vitro. The source is a human donor who had recovered from COVID-19. Both conserved end residues are part of each CDR3. The D gene is left open where the match is weak. Clone size is not always given. Where it is, it says once, few, many or a class for expanded clones.

V gene	D gene	J gene	clone size	CDR3 protein	CDR3 DNA
TRBV20-1	NA	TRBJ1-1	NA	CSARPRRDTEAFF	TGCAGTGCTAGACCCAGGCGAGACACTGAAGCTTTCTTT
TRBV18	NA	TRBJ2-7	once	CASSPGQSSYEQYF	TGTGCCAGCTCACCAGGACAGAGCTCCTACGAGCAGTACTTC
TRBV7-3	NA	TRBJ2-2	NA	CASSSRGVNTGELFF	TGTGCCAGCAGTAGCAGGGGGGTGAACACCGGGGAGCTGTTTTTT
TRBV12-3/TRBV12-4	TRBD1	TRBJ2-1	NA	CASSPPGTGRGNEQFF	TGTGCCAGCAGCCCTCCCGGGACAGGAAGGGGTAATGAGCAGTTCTTC
TRBV24-1	TRBD1	TRBJ2-7	NA	CATSDFPWDSPYEQYF	TGTGCCACCAGTGATTTCCCTTGGGACAGCCCCTACGAGCAGTACTTC
TRBV19	NA	TRBJ2-2	NA	CASTSGRGGELFF	TGTGCCAGTACCTCCGGGAGAGGTGGGGAGCTGTTTTTT
TRBV7-9	TRBD1	TRBJ2-7	few	CASSLGQGAYEQYF	TGTGCCAGCAGCCTGGGGCAGGGGGCCTACGAGCAGTACTTC
TRBV6-1	NA	TRBJ1-5	few	CASSEPGRSNQPQHF	TGTGCCAGCAGTGAACCGGGACGGAGCAATCAGCCCCAGCATTTT
TRBV7-2	NA	TRBJ2-2	NA	CASSLNPNTGELFF	TGTGCCAGCAGCCTTAACCCGAACACCGGGGAGCTGTTTTTT
TRBV20-1	TRBD1	TRBJ1-1	NA	CSAPGPGTANTEAFF	TGCAGTGCCCCGGGCCCAGGGACAGCGAACACTGAAGCTTTCTTT
TRBV7-9	TRBD1	TRBJ2-2	NA	CASRTTGGFDGELFF	TGTGCCAGCAGGACGACAGGGGGCTTTGACGGGGAGCTGTTTTTT
TRBV24-1	NA	TRBJ2-1	NA	CATSDLGADRRFF	TGTGCCACCAGTGATTTGGGGGCGGACCGGCGGTTCTTC
TRBV27	TRBD1	TRBJ1-6	NA	CASSSRQGTYNSPLHF	TGTGCCAGCAGTTCCCGACAGGGCACCTATAATTCACCCCTCCACTTT
TRBV20-1	TRBD1	TRBJ1-5	few	CSAGNRGLLQPQHF	TGCAGTGCCGGAAACAGGGGGTTACTTCAGCCCCAGCATTTT
TRBV6-1	TRBD2	TRBJ2-1	few	CASSVAGGYNEQFF	TGTGCCAGCAGTGTCGCGGGGGGTTACAATGAGCAGTTCTTC
TRBV7-2	TRBD2	TRBJ2-2	few	CASSARQSGGADTGELFF	TGTGCCAGCAGCGCAAGACAGAGCGGGGGGGCGGACACCGGGGAGCTGTTTTTT
TRBV10-3	NA	TRBJ2-5	NA	CAISEGKTQYF	TGTGCCATCAGTGAGGGGAAGACCCAGTACTTC
TRBV5-1	NA	TRBJ1-2	NA	CASSSTATLNYGYTF	TGCGCCAGCAGCTCGACAGCGACACTAAACTATGGCTACACCTTC
TRBV5-1	NA	TRBJ1-1	NA	CASTLGGPNTEAFF	TGCGCCAGTACTCTAGGCGGACCGAACACTGAAGCTTTCTTT
TRBV11-3	TRBD1	TRBJ1-5	NA	CASSKPDRDIYSNQPQHF	TGTGCCAGCAGTAAACCCGACAGGGATATTTATAGCAATCAGCCCCAGCATTTT
TRBV20-1	TRBD1	TRBJ1-6	NA	CSADRGGNSPLHF	TGCAGTGCCGACAGGGGTGGAAATTCACCCCTCCACTTT
TRBV11-2	NA	TRBJ1-1	NA	CASSFAPNTEAFF	TGTGCCAGCAGCTTCGCACCCAACACTGAAGCTTTCTTT
TRBV7-9	TRBD1	TRBJ1-3	NA	CASSLEGTGGNTIYF	TGTGCCAGCAGCTTAGAAGGGACAGGTGGAAACACCATATATTTT
TRBV7-3	TRBD1	TRBJ2-2	NA	CASSAAGQANTGELFF	TGTGCCAGCAGCGCCGCGGGACAGGCGAACACCGGGGAGCTGTTTTTT
TRBV19	NA	TRBJ1-6	NA	CASSMTGIPYNSPLHF	TGTGCCAGTAGTATGACCGGGATCCCCTATAATTCACCCCTCCACTTT
TRBV20-1	NA	TRBJ2-7	NA	CSAHPAGTPTIVSYEQYF	TGCAGTGCGCACCCGGCGGGGACACCAACCATTGTTTCCTACGAGCAGTACTTC
TRBV18	TRBD1	TRBJ1-1	NA	CASRQGTEAFF	TGTGCCAGTCGACAGGGGACTGAAGCTTTCTTT
TRBV7-9	NA	TRBJ2-1	NA	CASSPRRQERKFF	TGTGCCAGCAGCCCCCGGAGACAGGAGCGCAAGTTCTTC
TRBV4-1	NA	TRBJ2-7	NA	CASSQGTSLDYEQYF	TGCGCCAGCAGCCAAGGGACTTCGTTGGACTACGAGCAGTACTTC
TRBV5-6	NA	TRBJ1-1	NA	CASSFRAVRTEAFF	TGTGCCAGCAGCTTTAGGGCAGTCCGAACTGAAGCTTTCTTT
TRBV6-1	TRBD1	TRBJ1-1	few	CASSGTGWGTEAFF	TGTGCCAGCAGCGGGACAGGGTGGGGAACTGAAGCTTTCTTT
TRBV27	NA	TRBJ1-6	NA	CASSLNSDNSPLHF	TGTGCCAGCAGTTTAAACAGCGATAATTCACCCCTCCACTTT
TRBV7-9	NA	TRBJ2-7	NA	CASSPQASEQYF	TGTGCCAGCAGCCCCCAGGCCTCCGAGCAGTACTTC
TRBV7-9	NA	TRBJ1-2	once	CASSIGTQLGYTF	TGTGCCAGCAGCATAGGGACCCAGTTAGGCTACACCTTC
TRBV11-2	NA	TRBJ1-3	few	CASSSFDREGGHTIYF	TGTGCCAGCAGCTCCTTTGACCGAGAGGGCGGGCACACCATATATTTT
TRBV7-2	TRBD1	TRBJ2-7	NA	CASSRQGAGEQYF	TGTGCCAGCAGCCGACAGGGGGCGGGTGAGCAGTACTTC
TRBV7-9	NA	TRBJ2-7	few	CASSFGPLYHEQYF	TGTGCCAGCAGCTTCGGACCCCTTTACCACGAGCAGTACTTC
TRBV2	NA	TRBJ1-5	NA	CASTQNDRNQHF	TGTGCCAGCACTCAAAATGACAGAAATCAGCATTTT
TRBV6-1	NA	TRBJ1-1	NA	CASINPGTPGAFF	TGTGCCAGCATCAACCCCGGAACACCTGGAGCTTTCTTT
TRBV18	TRBD1	TRBJ2-4	NA	CASSPVTGGLAKNIQYF	TGTGCCAGCTCACCAGTGACAGGGGGCTTGGCCAAAAACATTCAGTACTTC
TRBV25-1	NA	TRBJ1-5	few	CASSPKGYDNQPQHF	TGTGCCAGCAGCCCCAAAGGGTATGACAATCAGCCCCAGCATTTT
TRBV7-3	TRBD1	TRBJ2-2	NA	CASSLGARQGGGELFF	TGTGCCAGCAGCTTGGGGGCCAGACAGGGTGGCGGGGAGCTGTTTTTT
TRBV19	TRBD1	TRBJ1-4	NA	CASSIDWRTGGGKKLFF	TGTGCCAGTAGTATAGATTGGAGGACAGGGGGAGGAAAAAAACTGTTTTTT
TRBV2	NA	TRBJ2-1	NA	CASSTGFNEQFF	TGTGCCAGCAGCACAGGGTTCAATGAGCAGTTCTTC
TRBV6-1	NA	TRBJ2-5	NA	CASSEDRAQTQYF	TGTGCCAGCAGTGAAGACAGGGCTCAGACCCAGTACTTC
TRBV7-2	NA	TRBJ1-1	NA	CASSLEFAEAFF	TGTGCCAGCAGCTTAGAGTTTGCTGAAGCTTTCTTT
TRBV20-1	NA	TRBJ1-2	NA	CSARDGGTHYGYTF	TGCAGTGCTAGAGATGGGGGGACCCACTATGGCTACACCTTC
TRBV28	TRBD2	TRBJ2-7	NA	CASIPSGRAYEQYF	TGTGCCAGCATTCCTAGCGGGAGGGCCTACGAGCAGTACTTC
TRBV2	NA	TRBJ1-2	NA	CASRAPGGYGYTF	TGTGCCAGCAGGGCCCCGGGGGGGTATGGCTACACCTTC
TRBV28	NA	TRBJ2-7	NA	CASSFGRYEQYF	TGTGCCAGCAGTTTTGGGCGGTACGAGCAGTACTTC
TRBV18	NA	TRBJ1-1	NA	CASSPVMDTNTEAFF	TGTGCCAGCTCACCAGTGATGGACACGAACACTGAAGCTTTCTTT
TRBV12-3/TRBV12-4	TRBD1	TRBJ1-1	NA	CASSLQQGVRNAEAFF	TGTGCCAGCAGTCTCCAACAGGGGGTGAGGAACGCTGAAGCTTTCTTT
TRBV7-2	TRBD2	TRBJ2-1	once	CASSSLAAGTEQFF	TGTGCCAGCAGCTCACTAGCGGCGGGGACCGAGCAGTTCTTC
TRBV7-3	NA	TRBJ1-1	NA	CASSFDKNTEAFF	TGTGCCAGCAGCTTCGATAAGAACACTGAAGCTTTCTTT
TRBV29-1	TRBD1	TRBJ1-1	large	CSADRDRKNTEAFF	TGCAGCGCCGACCGGGACAGAAAGAACACTGAAGCTTTCTTT
TRBV6-5	NA	TRBJ1-5	NA	CASSYSFWGSSNQPQHF	TGTGCCAGCAGTTACTCGTTCTGGGGGAGTAGCAATCAGCCCCAGCATTTT
TRBV5-1	NA	TRBJ2-1	NA	CASSLPSGNNEQFF	TGCGCCAGCAGCTTACCCAGCGGCAACAATGAGCAGTTCTTC
TRBV20-1	NA	TRBJ2-7	NA	CSARKGIGGYEQYF	TGCAGTGCTAGAAAAGGGATCGGGGGCTACGAGCAGTACTTC
TRBV20-1	TRBD2	TRBJ2-2	NA	CSARAPGGGGELFF	TGCAGTGCTAGAGCGCCGGGGGGTGGCGGGGAGCTGTTTTTT
TRBV28	TRBD1	TRBJ2-5	NA	CASRRDSNQETQYF	TGTGCCAGCAGACGGGACAGTAACCAAGAGACCCAGTACTTC